These T cell receptor beta chains were read from a single sample in a study of a mutant IDH1 vaccine in newly diagnosed glioma. The data were produced by immunoSEQ multiplex PCR, yet TCRdb's version contains in-frame clones alone and is incomplete. The table shows tens of thousands of clones, with more than 60% occurring only once. The sample was PBMCs, taken from a glioma patient treated with radiotherapy, temozolomide or both. The receptors were gathered from a woman aged 40 to 50 with glioma. Both conserved end residues are part of each CDR3. Each record gives: CDR3 DNA, CDR3 protein, D gene, J gene, clone size, V gene, CDR3 length. A D gene is named only where the DNA matches it firmly. Not every row has a clone size; where given, it reads once, few, many or a size class.

cdr3_nt: TGTGCCAGCAGCTCCCCAGGGTACCCTGAAGCTTTCTTT
cdr3_aa: CASSSPGYPEAFF
d_call: -
j_call: TRBJ1-1
clone_size: -
v_call: TRBV7-2
cdr3_length: 13

cdr3_nt: TGTGCCAGCAGCGTCCGAGGGAGCTCTGGAAACACCATATATTTT
cdr3_aa: CASSVRGSSGNTIYF
d_call: -
j_call: TRBJ1-3
clone_size: -
v_call: TRBV6-6
cdr3_length: 15

cdr3_nt: TGTGCCAGCAGTGAGTCTACCTACGAGCAGTACTTC
cdr3_aa: CASSESTYEQYF
d_call: -
j_call: TRBJ2-7
clone_size: -
v_call: TRBV2
cdr3_length: 12

cdr3_nt: TGTGCCAGCAGCGGCAGGGGGCTAGAGTGGTACACCTTC
cdr3_aa: CASSGRGLEWYTF
d_call: TRBD1
j_call: TRBJ1-2
clone_size: -
v_call: TRBV5-4
cdr3_length: 13

cdr3_nt: TGTGCCAGCAGCCAATTACAGGGCCCCTACGAGCAGTACTTC
cdr3_aa: CASSQLQGPYEQYF
d_call: -
j_call: TRBJ2-7
clone_size: -
v_call: TRBV14
cdr3_length: 14

cdr3_nt: TGCGCCAGCAGTGGGAGCGGGGCTAGCACAGATACGCAGTATTTT
cdr3_aa: CASSGSGASTDTQYF
d_call: TRBD2
j_call: TRBJ2-3
clone_size: few
v_call: TRBV5-1
cdr3_length: 15

cdr3_nt: TGTGCCAGCAGCCCCGGGACTAGCGGGGGATGGAACGAGCAGTACTTC
cdr3_aa: CASSPGTSGGWNEQYF
d_call: TRBD2
j_call: TRBJ2-7
clone_size: -
v_call: TRBV5-4
cdr3_length: 16

cdr3_nt: TGTGCCACCAGCAAAGAGAGGGGCTACGAGCAGTACTTC
cdr3_aa: CATSKERGYEQYF
d_call: -
j_call: TRBJ2-7
clone_size: -
v_call: TRBV15
cdr3_length: 13

cdr3_nt: TGTGCCAGCAGCTTGTTGTTCGGGGGGGGAGGACAGCCCCAGCATTTT
cdr3_aa: CASSLLFGGGGQPQHF
d_call: -
j_call: TRBJ1-5
clone_size: -
v_call: TRBV5-5
cdr3_length: 16

cdr3_nt: TGTGCCTGGAGTCGAAGGTACTCGGGGGGCTACACCTTC
cdr3_aa: CAWSRRYSGGYTF
d_call: -
j_call: TRBJ1-2
clone_size: -
v_call: TRBV30
cdr3_length: 13

cdr3_nt: TGTGCCACCAGCGGGGAGGACGGTATTCAAGAGACCCAGTACTTC
cdr3_aa: CATSGEDGIQETQYF
d_call: -
j_call: TRBJ2-5
clone_size: once
v_call: TRBV15
cdr3_length: 15

cdr3_nt: TGCGCCAGCAGCTCTTTGGCGGGGTATGCTGGAAACACCATATATTTT
cdr3_aa: CASSSLAGYAGNTIYF
d_call: -
j_call: TRBJ1-3
clone_size: -
v_call: TRBV5-1
cdr3_length: 16

cdr3_nt: TGTGCCACCAGCAGAGACAGGGGATCATCCAATCAGCCCCAGCATTTT
cdr3_aa: CATSRDRGSSNQPQHF
d_call: -
j_call: TRBJ1-5
clone_size: -
v_call: TRBV15
cdr3_length: 16

cdr3_nt: TGCGCCAGCACCCAATCGGAGGGTGGCTACACCTTC
cdr3_aa: CASTQSEGGYTF
d_call: -
j_call: TRBJ1-2
clone_size: once
v_call: TRBV5-1
cdr3_length: 12

cdr3_nt: TGTGCCTGGAGTGCCGCCCACTGGGGGCCTGGCTACACCTTC
cdr3_aa: CAWSAAHWGPGYTF
d_call: -
j_call: TRBJ1-2
clone_size: -
v_call: TRBV30
cdr3_length: 14

cdr3_nt: TGTGCCAGCAGCTTTACCGGGACATCCGAGCAGTACTTC
cdr3_aa: CASSFTGTSEQYF
d_call: -
j_call: TRBJ2-7
clone_size: -
v_call: TRBV5-6
cdr3_length: 13

cdr3_nt: TGTGCCAGCAGCAAGGGACAGCAAGAGACCCAGTACTTC
cdr3_aa: CASSKGQQETQYF
d_call: TRBD1
j_call: TRBJ2-5
clone_size: -
v_call: TRBV5-4
cdr3_length: 13

cdr3_nt: TGTGCCAGCAGCTTACCAACAGGGTATGGATACACCGGGGAGCTGTTTTTT
cdr3_aa: CASSLPTGYGYTGELFF
d_call: -
j_call: TRBJ2-2
clone_size: -
v_call: TRBV7-2
cdr3_length: 17

cdr3_nt: TGTGCCAGCAGTTTAGGAGGGCTCGCTGAAGCTTTCTTT
cdr3_aa: CASSLGGLAEAFF
d_call: -
j_call: TRBJ1-1
clone_size: -
v_call: TRBV27
cdr3_length: 13

cdr3_nt: TGTGCCAGTAGTATAGTAGGGGCAGGGCGGATGAGGACCCAGTACTTC
cdr3_aa: CASSIVGAGRMRTQYF
d_call: -
j_call: TRBJ2-5
clone_size: -
v_call: TRBV19
cdr3_length: 16

cdr3_nt: TGTGCCAGCAGCCCCCTCTCTTGGGAGGATGAGCAGTTCTTC
cdr3_aa: CASSPLSWEDEQFF
d_call: -
j_call: TRBJ2-1
clone_size: -
v_call: TRBV9
cdr3_length: 14

cdr3_nt: TGTGCCAGCAGTTTATTTGGGGCCCTTAGCAATCAGCCCCAGCATTTT
cdr3_aa: CASSLFGALSNQPQHF
d_call: -
j_call: TRBJ1-5
clone_size: -
v_call: TRBV27
cdr3_length: 16

cdr3_nt: TGTGCCAGCAGCGGACGGGGGAACGAGCAGTACTTC
cdr3_aa: CASSGRGNEQYF
d_call: -
j_call: TRBJ2-7
clone_size: -
v_call: TRBV11-3
cdr3_length: 12

cdr3_nt: TGTGCCAGCAGCCAAGTGGGTTATAGCAATCAGCCCCAGCATTTT
cdr3_aa: CASSQVGYSNQPQHF
d_call: -
j_call: TRBJ1-5
clone_size: few
v_call: TRBV4-2
cdr3_length: 15

cdr3_nt: TGTGCCAGCAAAGGGACAGCCGTGTCTAACTATGGCTACACCTTC
cdr3_aa: CASKGTAVSNYGYTF
d_call: TRBD1
j_call: TRBJ1-2
clone_size: -
v_call: TRBV11-2
cdr3_length: 15

cdr3_nt: TGCGCCAGCAGGATAGGGGCGGGTTCGAGCGAGCAGTACTTC
cdr3_aa: CASRIGAGSSEQYF
d_call: -
j_call: TRBJ2-7
clone_size: -
v_call: TRBV5-1
cdr3_length: 14